The entry below describes one T cell receptor beta chain. This clone occurred a few times. Its antigen is not yet known. Per-base quality was not reported, and no clone a single base away is much larger than it. The data are from a study of beta chain features in type 1 diabetes (dated by TCRdb to 2017 to 2018). Notes on the research overall: Mean age, gender distribution, total cell number and subset yield were not different between patients and healthy donors. Across all samples, fewer than 130 million sorted cells were examined, and cell number per subset correlated strongly with RNA yield. In the study, recently diagnosed type 1 diabetes patients and matched healthy donors were compared on the TCRB repertoires of their sorted circulating CD4+ T cell subsets. Naive and central memory subsets were obtained from all 30 or so donors, but regulatory and stem cell-like memory subsets were isolated from only 8 patients and 8 healthy donors.

The entire amount of isolated RNA was reverse transcribed using the High Capacity cDNA Reverse Transcription Kit, so the sequenced TCRB transcripts were expressed ones. Deep immunoSEQ sequencing was performed on naive, central memory and regulatory T cell samples, with an average of roughly 3.3 million total reads per sample. Sorted cells were lysed in RLT buffer and RNA was extracted with DNase-treated RNeasy Micro or Mini kits, depending on cell number. To prevent cross-contamination, every cell subset was processed on its own, while patient and healthy donor samples were processed together. The immunoSEQ multiplex PCR was used to amplify TCRB sequences from cDNA, yielding 87-bp fragments that span the CDR3 region. The amplicons were sequenced using the Illumina HiSeq platform. Per the authors' processing: Synthetic template baselines were used to correct PCR bias computationally, reads within Hamming distance 2 were collapsed, and singletons that could not be merged were discarded. Reads were aligned against IMGT to assign V, D and J genes, CDR3 length and insertions or deletions at six rearrangement sites. Clonotype counts were normalized to sorted cell number within each subset before computing true diversity and Gini coefficients with the tcR R package. The overlap coefficient, calculated on TCRB nucleotide sequences, was used to quantify repertoire sharing. The immuneACCESS repertoire file appears here via TCRdb, limited to in-frame rearrangements. These files lack a portion of the clones; in checked studies, under half of the deficit traces to unresolved V genes, and the cause of the others is not known. That table is the source of V, J and clone size, and D and trimming were worked out from the DNA. This sample gives a few hundred thousand clones in total; around 15% of them show up just once. The ten biggest clones cover over 5.5% of the sample.

Findings and caveats that apply to the study as a whole: PCR might favor shorter templates, but patient and control samples were amplified and corrected together, so any skew would affect both groups equally. At VDJ recombination sites, type 1 diabetes patients had fewer insertions and more deleted nucleotides, which implies abnormalities in thymic rearrangement. Because cDNA rather than genomic DNA was sequenced, highly expressing activated cells could have been over-represented, although no difference in activation and CD3 levels was found between groups. Naive, central memory and regulatory TCRB repertoires appeared to be more similar among patients than among healthy donors. Type 1 diabetes patients showed a moderate but significant shortening of TCRB CDR3 length in all four CD4+ subsets. Because small numbers of individuals were included in the HLA sub-analyses, any influence of HLA type on TCRB rearrangement was left unresolved.

A single peripheral blood draw of around 0.11 L on average was collected from each donor into heparinised tubes. A BD FACSAria II was used to sort naive, central memory, regulatory and stem cell-like memory CD4+ T cells with a panel that included CD45RO, CCR7, CD25, CD127, CD95 and CD27. All sorted populations exceeded 95% purity. PBMCs were separated immediately by Lymphoprep density gradient centrifugation and were stained directly, without being cultured. So that batch effects would be minimized, each experiment stained and sorted samples in pairs, pairing one healthy donor with one patient. Looking up the germline V gene yields CDR1 SGHAT and CDR2 FQNNGV. At the junction V is shortened by 4 bases and J by 2 bases; bases outside the gene matches: 9. Its CDR3 holds 16 amino acids, cysteine through phenylalanine. Here the CDR3 DNA is all that survives: 48 bases in frame from base 1.

This TCR was recovered from a man in his thirties or forties in good health. The V and J segments used are TRBV11-2 and TRBJ2-3; the central 7 bases match TRBD2. Material: central memory CD4+ T cells from blood. CDR3 region: CASSYELAFTTDTQYF. The nucleotide sequence is given as TGTGCCAGCAGCTACGAACTAGCGTTCACCACAGATACGCAGTATTTT.